This passage covers 27 T cell receptor beta chains from one sample sequenced in a study of T cell responses to AZD1222 COVID-19 vaccine (dated by TCRdb to the early 2020s). Library creation used the immunoSEQ multiplex PCR assay. Drawn from immuneACCESS, this table holds only the in-frame rearrangements with V and J called that TCRdb kept. Clones are partly lost; checked studies trace under half to an unresolved V gene and leave the rest unexplained. The sample table records around 140,000 clones; 80% to 90% of these occur just once. The ten largest account for approximately 5.1% of the sample. What this sample's time point label stands for: baseline before first vaccination. The sequenced sample was peripheral blood, obtained on day 0 of AZD1222 vaccination. The receptors were sampled from an adult in good health.

This clone showed up just once. The rearrangement links TRBV19 to TRBJ1-1; the match to TRBD1 covers 7 bases. The CDR3 is 14 residues long. From germline, CDR1 is LNHDA and CDR2 SQIVND (reference sequence). J gave up 7 bases and V 7 bases, and 12 bases lay outside the gene matches. Written as DNA, the CDR3 is TGTGCCAGTAAGGGGGCACCTTCAGGGGGTGAAGCTTTCTTT. It encodes CASKGAPSGGEAFF.

CDR3 in amino acids: CASSRTGWVNYGYTF. For the CDR3, the DNA is TGTGCCAGTAGTCGGACAGGGTGGGTTAACTATGGCTACACCTTC. The V and J genes are TRBV19 and TRBJ1-2, with 8 nucleotides matching TRBD1. Germline V gene data show CDR1 as LNHDA and CDR2 as SQIVND (reference sequence). The J segment lost 1 base and the V segment lost 5 bases, leaving 6 bases of the junction unmatched. CDR3 length: 15 residues.

This chain connects TRBV28 to TRBJ2-1, with TRBD2 matching over 10 bases. The CDR3 spans 16 residues. Per germline, CDR1 MDHEN and CDR2 SYDVKM. V shed 8 bases and J 7 bases; nucleotides not matched to a gene: 14. The CDR3 region has the DNA TGTGCCAGCGGATCCGCTCAGCGGGAGGGCCGGAATGAGCAGTTCTTC. Residues: CASGSAQREGRNEQFF.

J is TRBJ1-1 and V is TRBV18; no clear D gene. Germline CDR1 KGHSH, CDR2 LQKENI. V lost 5 bases and J 1 base, leaving 5 bases between the germline ends. The CDR3 length is 12 residues. CDR3 sequence (DNA): TGTGCCAGCTCAGGCAGGAACACTGAAGCTTTCTTT. Translated, it gives CASSGRNTEAFF.

J is TRBJ2-1 and V is TRBV11-3; tentatively, D is TRBD2 (6 bases). The CDR3 has 14 residues. V lost 1 base and J lost 7, with 11 bases in between. Germline assignment: CDR1 SGHNT and CDR2 YENEEA. CDR3 residues: CASSLGRRGNEQFF. CDR3 nucleotides: TGTGCCAGCAGCTTAGGGCGGAGGGGTAATGAGCAGTTCTTC.

The chain has TRBV14 and TRBJ1-1; 7 bases fit TRBD1. CDR3 length: 15 residues. The germline CDR1 and CDR2 sequences are SGHDN and FVKESK. Trimming at V came to 2 bases and at J to 5 bases, leaving 8 bases not matched to a gene. In DNA, the CDR3 is TGTGCCAGCAGCCAACAGACAGGGTTAAAAACTGAAGCTTTCTTT. It yields the protein CASSQQTGLKTEAFF.

This rearrangement joins TRBV7-3 to TRBJ2-2; 7 bases are a match to TRBD2. The V segment lost 3 bases and the J segment 4 bases; nucleotides outside the gene matches: 11. In germline, CDR1 is SGHTA, CDR2 FQGTGA. The CDR3 has 17 amino acids. The CDR3 here is CASSFRGGQTVTGELFF. The CDR3 region has the DNA TGTGCCAGCAGCTTTAGGGGAGGGCAGACAGTCACCGGGGAGCTGTTTTTT.

This clone was counted once. J is TRBJ2-7 and V is TRBV7-8; 14 bases align to TRBD2. V shed 2 bases and J 5 bases; nucleotides not matched to a gene: 8. Germline CDR1 is SGHVS and CDR2 is FQNEAQ. The CDR3 is 17 amino acids. As DNA, the CDR3 is TGTGCCAGCAGCTTAAGGCCTGGGACTAGCGGGAGTCACGAGCAGTACTTC. Amino acid sequence: CASSLRPGTSGSHEQYF.

The genes are TRBV7-8 and TRBJ2-4; possible D gene TRBD2, 6 bases. This CDR3 is 14 amino acids long. V was shortened by 1 base and J by 6 bases, with 10 bases between the two germline ends. The V gene's germline CDR1 is SGHVS and CDR2 FQNEAQ. The CDR3 DNA sequence: TGTGCCAGCAGCTTAGGAGAGACTAGAAACATTCAGTACTTC. Its protein is CASSLGETRNIQYF.

This clone was counted a few times. The rearrangement links TRBV19 to TRBJ2-7, with D possibly being TRBD2 (5 bases). The V gene's germline CDR1 is LNHDA and CDR2 SQIVND (reference sequence). The CDR3 length is 13 residues. V lost 7 bases, J lost 1 base, and 11 bases lay in between. This chain's CDR3 is CASNSGSSYEQYF. CDR3 nucleotides: TGTGCCAGTAACAGCGGCTCTTCCTACGAGCAGTACTTC.

This rearrangement joins TRBV4-2 to TRBJ2-2, with D maybe TRBD2 (7 bases). With 3 bases removed from V and 4 bases from J, the gap between germline ends came to 15 bases. CDR3 length equals 16 residues. Germline V lookup: CDR1 LGHNA, CDR2 YNFKEQ. The CDR3 sequence is CASSHPGRGGTGELFF. In nucleotides, the CDR3 is TGTGCCAGCAGCCACCCGGGGAGGGGGGGCACCGGGGAGCTGTTTTTT.

This clone was counted once. This chain links TRBV23-1 with TRBJ2-7, with D possibly being TRBD2 (5 bases). TRBV23-1 is given ORF status, its function remaining uncertain. V dropped 6 bases and J dropped 0 bases, with 18 bases sitting between them. The CDR3 is 16 amino acids. The CDR3 here is CASSWGDGLGSYEQYF. The CDR3 DNA sequence: TGCGCCAGCAGCTGGGGAGACGGACTTGGCTCCTACGAGCAGTACTTC.

The chain recombines TRBV28 with TRBJ1-2, with 9 bases lining up with TRBD1. This CDR3 is 13 amino acids long. V gave up 6 bases and J gave up 5 bases; unmatched junction bases: 4. From germline, CDR1 is MDHEN and CDR2 SYDVKM. CDR3 sequence reads: CASRPGTGYGYTF. Written as DNA, the CDR3 is TGTGCCAGCAGGCCAGGGACAGGGTATGGCTACACCTTC.

This sequence joins TRBV6-6 and TRBJ1-5; D gene ambiguous. There are 15 residues in the CDR3. V lost 0 bases and J lost 4, with 10 bases in between. Germline CDR1 MNHNY, CDR2 SVGAGI (reference sequence). CDR3 bases: TGTGCCAGCAGTTACTCGATGCGGGTTAATCAGCCCCAGCATTTT. Translated, it gives CASSYSMRVNQPQHF.

This chain uses TRBV5-4 with TRBJ2-1, with 7 positions matching TRBD1. CDR3 length: 16 amino acids. From germline, CDR1 is SGHNT and CDR2 YYREEE (reference sequence). The ends lost 3 bases at V and 0 bases at J; junction bases unmatched: 6. For the CDR3, the DNA is TGTGCCAGCAGCTCTGGACAGGCGATCTCCTACAATGAGCAGTTCTTC. This codes for CASSSGQAISYNEQFF.

The chain is built from TRBV6-5 and TRBJ2-2; a possible D gene is TRBD2 (6 bases). V shed 6 bases and J shed 8 bases, with 16 bases lying between them. Germline values: CDR1 MNHEY, CDR2 SVGAGI. The CDR3 totals 14 residues. In DNA form, the CDR3 reads TGTGCCAGCAGCCGGAGCGGGTCCGCGGGGGAGCTGTTTTTT. This encodes CASSRSGSAGELFF.

The chain carries TRBV5-1 and TRBJ2-7; no firm D call. There are 12 residues in the CDR3. V was cut by 5 bases and J by 6 bases, with 12 bases left in between. The germline gives CDR1 SGHRS, CDR2 YFSETQ. The CDR3, as DNA: TGCGCCAGCAGTAACCCGTCGGCCGAGCAGTACTTC. Translated, it gives CASSNPSAEQYF.

The genes are TRBV27 and TRBJ1-4; 7 bases map to TRBD1. Trimming at V came to 7 bases and at J to 6 bases, leaving 14 bases not matched to a gene. CDR1 and CDR2 from the germline V gene are MNHEY and SMNVEV (reference sequence). This CDR3 is 16 amino acids long. The CDR3 DNA reads as TGTGCCAGCAAAACTACCCGGGGCAGGGGGGATGAAAAACTGTTTTTT. It codes for CASKTTRGRGDEKLFF.

V gene TRBV28 combines with J gene TRBJ1-5; D gene uncertain. Per germline, CDR1 MDHEN and CDR2 SYDVKM. V was trimmed by 5 bases and J by 2 bases, leaving 13 bases between them. The CDR3 is 15 residues long. CDR3 bases: TGTGCCAGCAGTGCATATGAGGAGGGCAATCAGCCCCAGCATTTT. This translates into CASSAYEEGNQPQHF.

The gene calls are TRBV18 and TRBJ2-3; tentatively, D is TRBD1 (5 bases). Germline V lookup: CDR1 KGHSH, CDR2 LQKENI. The CDR3 loop spans 14 amino acids. Trimming cost V 3 bases and J 1 base, with 8 bases left between them. This CDR3 is CASSPLGGTDTQYF. CDR3 DNA: TGTGCCAGCTCACCCCTAGGGGGCACAGATACGCAGTATTTT.

The chain recombines TRBV6-2 or TRBV6-3 with TRBJ1-1; 7 nucleotides align to TRBD1. With 5 bases clipped from V and 1 base from J, the junction kept 10 bases outside the gene matches. CDR1 MNHEY and CDR2 SVGEGT come from the germline V gene. This CDR3 region has 16 residues. CDR3: CASSPPEGAGNTEAFF. For the CDR3, the DNA is TGTGCCAGCAGTCCCCCCGAGGGGGCCGGGAACACTGAAGCTTTCTTT.

The rearrangement uses TRBV28 and TRBJ1-6; D is unresolved. The CDR3 covers 12 residues. V was cut by 6 bases and J by 10 bases, with 10 bases left in between. CDR1 and CDR2 from the germline V gene are MDHEN and SYDVKM. The CDR3 region is CASSWSYSPLHF. CDR3 bases: TGTGCCAGCAGCTGGTCCTACTCACCCCTCCACTTT. Full variable domain (rest looked up from reference TRBV28 and TRBJ1-6): DVKVTQSSRYLVKRTGEKVFLECVQDMDHENMFWYRQDPGLGLRLIYFSYDVKMKEKGDIPEGYSVSREKKERFSLILESASTNQTSMYLCASSWSYSPLHFGNGTRLTVT.

The gene calls are TRBV7-2 and TRBJ2-2; 10 bases agree with TRBD2. The CDR3 extends over 19 amino acids. The V gene end was trimmed by 2 bases and the J gene end by 4 bases; junction bases not matched to a gene: 13. Germline CDR1 reads SGHTA; CDR2 reads FQGNSA. The CDR3 here is CASSLKFSLAGAVTGELFF. The CDR3 DNA reads as TGTGCCAGCAGCTTAAAATTCTCGCTAGCGGGAGCCGTCACCGGGGAGCTGTTTTTT.

This chain connects TRBV9 to TRBJ2-7; 12 nucleotides line up with TRBD1. V gave up 4 bases and J gave up 4 bases; unmatched junction bases: 6. The CDR3 sequence is 15 residues long. CDR1 and CDR2 (germline): SGDLS, YYNGEE. The CDR3 region is CASSPRDRGRYEQYF. CDR3 nucleotide sequence: TGTGCCAGCAGCCCTAGGGACAGGGGGCGATACGAGCAGTACTTC.

The J gene is TRBJ2-6, the V gene TRBV30; D not certain. This CDR3 contains 16 residues. V was clipped by 0 bases and J by 0 bases, with 9 bases between them. In germline, CDR1 is GTSNPN, CDR2 SVGIG (reference sequence). The CDR3 protein is CAWSVGRSSGANVLTF. The CDR3 DNA follows: TGTGCCTGGAGTGTCGGTCGCAGCTCTGGGGCCAACGTCCTGACTTTC.

This clone showed up just a few times. The chain combines TRBV7-2 with TRBJ1-1, with a weak D call TRBD1 (5 bases). The CDR3 has 13 amino acids. The germline CDR1 and CDR2 sequences are SGHTA and FQGNSA. V shed 3 bases and J shed 10 bases, with 15 bases lying between them. The CDR3 protein is CASSFDRSGRAFF. Written as DNA, the CDR3 is TGTGCCAGCAGCTTCGACAGATCCGGAAGAGCTTTCTTT.

A word on this clone: Other DNA variants within this sample encode the same CDR3. The chain has TRBV7-2 and TRBJ1-1; possible D gene TRBD1, 6 bases. The CDR3 totals 15 residues. Germline V gives CDR1 SGHTA, CDR2 FQGNSA. V was clipped by 6 bases and J by 0 bases, with 14 bases between them. The CDR3 bases are TGTGCCAGCAGTCTACAAGGGGGGTTGAACACTGAAGCTTTCTTT. Its protein is CASSLQGGLNTEAFF.